This T cell receptor beta chain was observed in a study of T-cell reconstitution after alpha-beta-depleted transplantation in children. In the case of this clonotype: Antigen: not known.

Germline lookup yields CDR1 SGHVS and CDR2 FNYEAQ. The CDR3 is 15 amino acids. The V gene lost 2 bases and the J gene lost 2 bases, with 11 bases spanning the gap. Study-wide points: Expanded clones from the graft, numbering several hundred, reportedly supplied alpha-beta T cells about two months after transplant. Newly produced T cells mostly accounted for T-cell counts and diversity one year post-transplant.

Preparation of the TCRbeta library was carried out with unique molecular identifiers. MiXCR, run by TCRdb on the PCR reads, gives a single entry per CDR3 protein. The sample gives hundreds of thousands of distinct CDR3 sequences, 15% to 20% of which show up once; about 41% is in the top ten. The sample consisted of PBMCs, mostly from graft donor cells, taken 360 days after TCRalphabeta/CD19-depleted stem cell transplant. The chain combines TRBV7-6 with TRBJ2-3; D is perhaps TRBD1 (5 bases). This TCR was sampled from a male patient aged 2 to 10 who had a stem cell transplant for acute lymphoblastic leukemia, so the T cells may come from the graft donor. The CDR3 coding sequence is TGTGCCAGCAGCTTACGTGCCAGGGACACAGATACGCAGTATTTT. It is translated as CASSLRARDTDTQYF.